The entry below describes one T cell receptor (beta chain). Only a few counts were recorded for this clone. The antigen it binds to is not known. There are no base qualities to consult, and no much larger clone falls within one base. The CDR3 measures 16 amino acids from cysteine to phenylalanine. The entry retains the CDR3 DNA only, 48 bases that are in frame from base 1. The germline V gene encodes CDR1 LNHDA and CDR2 SQIVND (reference sequence). Germline trimming amounts to 5 bases on V and 3 bases on J, with 9 as the count of junction bases outside the gene matches. The sample comes from a study of sequential checkpoint blockade in melanoma (dated by TCRdb to the late 2010s). With regard to the full study: Using 1:1 randomization, the trial assigned patients either to first-line nivolumab followed by ipilimumab (arm A) or to ipilimumab followed by nivolumab (arm B). Both trial sequences were followed by maintenance nivolumab. General conclusions and limits of the study: Validation of the response-prediction model combining TCR metrics and mutation burden is needed in larger, independent patient cohorts.

TCRbeta CDR3 regions were immunosequenced from genomic DNA with the immunoSEQ Assay. Before high-throughput sequencing, the genomic DNA was amplified using bias-controlled multiplex PCR. Under the source paper's analysis protocol: To quantify the absolute abundance of each unique TCRbeta CDR3 region, the sequences were collapsed and filtered. Clonality, defined as 1 minus Pielou's evenness, was calculated using only productive rearrangements. A previously published method was used to identify clones with significantly greater frequencies in on-treatment samples than in baseline samples. The table comes from immuneACCESS by way of TCRdb, which keeps in-frame sequences with V and J called. Part of the clones is missing from these tables; in studies checked, under half for an unresolved V gene and the rest for unknown reasons. V, J and clone size were drawn from that table, and D and trimming were deduced from the DNA. In all, the sample holds about 22,000 clones, and around 70% of those were seen once. The ten largest clones add up to roughly a fifth of the sample.

Interpreted using the paper, the treatment or condition label stands for: randomized to nivolumab then ipilimumab (arm A) or the reverse (arm B). Prior DNA-damaging chemotherapy had not been received by any trial patient. A FACS Aria II flow cytometer was used to sort live CD3+CD8+ cells that were negative for CD19 and CD56 from thawed PBMCs. The samples were obtained from melanoma patients enrolled in CheckMate 064, an open-label, randomized phase II trial testing sequential checkpoint blockade. Peripheral blood mononuclear cells were obtained through leukapheresis, purified using Ficoll-Paque, and frozen in human serum containing around 9.6% DMSO. Right after sorting, the blood CD3+CD8+ cells were verified to be >98% pure, and DNA extraction followed.

The rearrangement joined TRBV19 to TRBJ1-4, and 7 junction bases match TRBD1. This TCR was recovered from a human donor with melanoma. The sequencing used CD8+ T cells sorted from blood (inferred from file names), collected from a patient given nivolumab and ipilimumab in sequence. The bases are TGTGCCAGTAGTGACGACAGGGCGGACGCTAATGAAAAACTGTTTTTT. This encodes CASSDDRADANEKLFF.